The 5 T cell receptor beta chains reported below all come from one sample, sequenced in a study of blood T cell repertoires in COVID-19. The data were produced by immunoSEQ multiplex PCR, yet TCRdb's version contains in-frame clones alone and is incomplete. Counted here are some 260,000 clones, around 90% occurring once; the ten biggest clones make up around 6%. The sequenced sample was PBMCs or T cells enriched from blood (not recorded which). These TCRs come from a woman aged 30 to 39 with acute COVID-19.

The rearrangement links TRBV4-2 to TRBJ2-2; TRBD2 agrees at 13 bases. V gave up 4 bases and J gave up 2 bases; unmatched junction bases: 4. This CDR3 has 17 residues. Germline V gene lookup returns CDR1 LGHNA and CDR2 YNFKEQ. CDR3 coding DNA: TGTGCCAGCAGCCCTAGGACTAGCGGGAGTAACACCGGGGAGCTGTTTTTT. Amino acid sequence: CASSPRTSGSNTGELFF.

V usage is TRBV5-1 and J usage is TRBJ2-1; the D is unclear. Trimming removed 1 base from V and 11 bases from J, with 16 bases in between. The CDR3 runs 14 residues. Looked up from germline, CDR1 is SGHRS and CDR2 is YFSETQ. The CDR3 DNA reads as TGCGCCAGCAGCTTGAGGAGCAGTTTGCAACAGCAGTTCTTC. Amino acid sequence: CASSLRSSLQQQFF. Variable domain in full (rest from reference TRBV5-1 and TRBJ2-1): KAGVTQTPRYLIKTRGQQVTLSCSPISGHRSVSWYQQTPGQGLQFLFEYFSETQRNKGNFPGRFSGRQFSNSRSEMNVSTLELGDSALYLCASSLRSSLQQQFFGPGTRLTVL.

The chain joins TRBV2 to TRBJ1-2; 12 nucleotides match TRBD1. Germline lookup yields CDR1 SNHLY and CDR2 FYNNEI. The CDR3 consists of 18 residues. The V and J ends lost 4 bases and 4 bases, in that order; junction bases with no gene match: 13. The CDR3 reads CASSGRRIAGQGAYGYTF. The CDR3 DNA is TGTGCCAGCAGTGGGAGGAGGATTGCGGGACAGGGGGCCTATGGCTACACCTTC.

This rearrangement joins TRBV21-1 to TRBJ1-6. TRBV21-1 is a known pseudogene. CDR3 size: 14 residues. CDR3 bases: TGTGCCAGCAGCACGGGGGTCGGGGCTTCACCCCTCCACTTT. Its translation is CASSTGVGASPLHF.

This rearrangement joins TRBV19 to TRBJ1-5; 8 positions agree with TRBD1. V was clipped by 0 bases and J by 7 bases; unmatched bases: 8. Germline V gene sequence: CDR1 LNHDA, CDR2 SQIVND (reference sequence). The CDR3 length is 16 residues. In DNA, the CDR3 is TGTGCCAGTAGTATAGATCGAGGACAGGGTAGCCAGCCCCAGCATTTT. It is translated as CASSIDRGQGSQPQHF.